This passage covers 8 T cell receptor beta chains from one sample sequenced in a study of T cells after yellow fever vaccination. TCRdb analysed the 5' RACE reads with MiXCR anew, one entry per CDR3 protein. Here the sample spans 100,000 to 150,000 distinct CDR3 sequences, more than 6.5% being singletons. This sample comprised CD4+ T cells sorted from PBMCs, obtained 10 to 11 days after the first yellow fever vaccination. Receptors were obtained from a young man who received the YFV17D yellow fever vaccine.

The chain joins TRBV7-7 to TRBJ1-1; D is possibly TRBD1 (5 bases). The CDR3 consists of 13 residues. The ends were cut back, 4 bases at V and 1 base at J, with 7 bases in the middle. Germline CDR1 and CDR2: SSHAT and FNYEAQ (reference sequence). This CDR3 reads CASSSDKNTEAFF. CDR3 DNA sequence: TGTGCCAGCAGCTCGGACAAGAACACTGAAGCTTTCTTT.

The chain employs TRBV29-1 and TRBJ1-2, with D possibly matching TRBD1 (6 bases). Germline CDR1 reads SQVTM; CDR2 reads ANQGSEA. V was shortened by 4 bases and J by 2 bases, with 8 bases between the two germline ends. CDR3 length equals 12 residues. This CDR3 is CSVVTGNYGYTF. CDR3 sequence (DNA): TGCAGCGTTGTCACAGGGAACTATGGCTACACCTTC.

This clonotype was counted many times. This chain uses TRBV4-3 with TRBJ2-5; 9 nucleotides match TRBD2. This CDR3 spans 19 amino acids. With 3 bases clipped from V and 4 bases from J, the junction kept 18 bases outside the gene matches. Germline V gene lookup returns CDR1 LGHNA and CDR2 YSLEER. In DNA form, the CDR3 reads TGCGCCAGCAGCCAGGGACTAGCCGGAGGGGTAAGGGGTAGAGAGACCCAGTACTTC. Translation gives CASSQGLAGGVRGRETQYF.

This clonotype has a count of ten or more. The genes are TRBV27 and TRBJ2-7; the D gene is possibly TRBD1 (6 bases). V lost 5 bases and J 4 bases, leaving 12 bases between the germline ends. Germline values: CDR1 MNHEY, CDR2 SMNVEV (reference sequence). The CDR3 consists of 13 residues. CDR3 region: CASSRLTGYEQYF. The CDR3 nucleotides are TGTGCCAGCAGTCGACTTACAGGGTACGAGCAGTACTTC.

At least ten counts were recorded for this clonotype. The chain couples TRBV18 to TRBJ1-2, with 7 bases that match TRBD1. V dropped 6 bases and J dropped 0; count of bases not matched to a gene: 13. From germline, CDR1 is KGHSH and CDR2 LQKENI. The CDR3 contains 17 residues. In DNA, the CDR3 is TGTGCCAGCTCTTCAGGGACAGAAGAGTTAGCTAACTATGGCTACACCTTC. Amino acids: CASSSGTEELANYGYTF.

At least ten counts were recorded for this clonotype. CDR3 DNA: TGTGCCAGCAGTGGAACAAACTATGGCTACACCTTC. This codes for CASSGTNYGYTF. The J gene is TRBJ1-2, the V gene TRBV2; no clear D. The V gene lost 4 bases and the J gene lost 2 bases, with 5 bases spanning the gap. The CDR3 consists of 12 residues. The germline V gene has CDR1 SNHLY and CDR2 FYNNEI.

This clonotype was picked up many times. The chain recombines TRBV7-2 with TRBJ2-7; D is unclear. Germline CDR1 SGHTA, CDR2 FQGNSA. This CDR3 is 12 amino acids long. The V end was cut by 5 bases, the J end by 5 bases, with 10 bases between. Here the CDR3 reads CASSLHIDEQYF. DNA of the CDR3: TGTGCCAGCAGCCTTCACATCGACGAGCAGTACTTC. Using reference TRBV7-2 and TRBJ2-7 for the parts outside the CDR3, the full variable domain is GAGVSQSPSNKVTEKGKDVELRCDPISGHTALYWYRQSLGQGLEFLIYFQGNSAPDKSGLPSDRFSAERTGGSVSTLTIQRTQQEDSAVYLCASSLHIDEQYFGPGTRLTVT.

This clonotype was recorded a few times. J is TRBJ2-5 and V is TRBV12-3 or TRBV12-4; 12 bases are shared with TRBD1. This CDR3 has 14 residues. V trimming: 11 bases; J trimming: 4 bases; junction bases outside the gene matches: 8. Here the CDR3 DNA reads TGTGCCTGCCGGGGACAGGGGGCTTTAGAGACCCAGTACTTC. Encoded protein: CACRGQGALETQYF.